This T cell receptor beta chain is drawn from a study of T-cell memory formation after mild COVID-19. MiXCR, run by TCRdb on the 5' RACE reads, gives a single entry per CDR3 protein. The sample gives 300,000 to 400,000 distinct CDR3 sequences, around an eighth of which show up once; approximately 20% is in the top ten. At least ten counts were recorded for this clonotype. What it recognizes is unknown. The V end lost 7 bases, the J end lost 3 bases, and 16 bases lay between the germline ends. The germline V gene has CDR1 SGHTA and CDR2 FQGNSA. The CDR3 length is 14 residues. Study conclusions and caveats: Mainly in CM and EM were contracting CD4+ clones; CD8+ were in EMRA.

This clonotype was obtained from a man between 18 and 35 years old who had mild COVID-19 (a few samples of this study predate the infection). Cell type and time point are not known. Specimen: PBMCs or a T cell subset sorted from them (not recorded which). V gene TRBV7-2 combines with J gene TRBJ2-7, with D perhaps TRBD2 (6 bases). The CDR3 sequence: CASTFSRTNYEQYF. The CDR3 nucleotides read TGTGCCAGCACCTTCTCCAGGACTAACTACGAGCAGTACTTC. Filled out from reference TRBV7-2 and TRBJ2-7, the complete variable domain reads GAGVSQSPSNKVTEKGKDVELRCDPISGHTALYWYRQSLGQGLEFLIYFQGNSAPDKSGLPSDRFSAERTGGSVSTLTIQRTQQEDSAVYLCASTFSRTNYEQYFGPGTRLTVT.